This TCR beta chain was observed in a study of response to subunit inactivated influenza vaccine. TCRdb re-called the RT-PCR reads with MiXCR, one entry per CDR3 protein. The profile covers over 150,000 distinct CDR3 sequences, with about 11% appearing a single time and approximately 13% taken by the ten largest. About this clonotype: What it binds is not known.

The germline V gene encodes CDR1 DFQATT and CDR2 SNEGSKA (reference sequence). This CDR3 contains 16 residues. V dropped 0 bases and J dropped 7 bases, with 19 bases sitting between them. The study, taken as a whole, reports: It was the authors' suggestion that each seasonal influenza vaccination recruits few new T cells.

This clonotype originated in a man aged 45-60 years who received an inactivated influenza vaccine. The source material was non-naive T cells sorted from PBMCs, sampled around seven weeks after vaccination. This sequence joins TRBV20-1 and TRBJ2-4; D might be TRBD1 (6 bases). The CDR3 nucleotides are TGCAGTGCTAGAGATCCGAAAATGGGGGCCCGGAACATTCAGTACTTC. The encoded protein is CSARDPKMGARNIQYF.